What follows is one TCR beta chain and its context. This entry is derived from a study of blood T cell repertoires in COVID-19. Study background: Sample material is recorded as cDNA or gDNA derived from T cells, B-cell-depleted T cells, or PBMCs.

Trimming cost V 2 bases and J 6 bases, with 10 bases left between them. CDR1 and CDR2 from the germline V gene are MNHNS and SASEGT. The CDR3 extends over 13 amino acids. Study processing details: Reference gene primer amplification in the assay estimated nucleated cell counts. Clones were read by immunoSEQ multiplex PCR, and TCRdb kept only the in-frame ones, dropping some. The DNA gave D and trimming, while V, J and clone size come from that table. The sample has about 180,000 clones, approximately 80% seen once. The gene calls are TRBV6-1 and TRBJ1-2; D might be TRBD1 (5 bases). Sequencing was performed on peripheral blood. The receptor was isolated from a human donor in a cohort sampled during active COVID-19. The CDR3 sequence: CASSEQGYDGYTF. The DNA for the CDR3 is TGTGCCAGCAGTGAACAGGGTTATGATGGCTACACCTTC.